This record concerns one T cell receptor (beta chain) sequence. The protocol was immunoSEQ multiplex PCR, while the TCRdb copy is restricted to in-frame clones and leaves out a portion. Counted here are 75,000 to 90,000 clones, about 87% occurring once; the ten biggest clones make up more than 9.5%. The data originate from a study of blood T cell repertoires in COVID-19. This CDR3 is built from 12 residues. V was shortened by 0 bases and J by 5 bases, with 5 bases between the two germline ends. CDR1 SNHLY and CDR2 FYNNEI come from the germline V gene. This receptor was obtained from an older man with acute or convalescent COVID-19. The sample comprised peripheral blood. J is TRBJ2-7 and V is TRBV2; D gene uncertain. As DNA, the CDR3 is TGTGCCAGCAGTGAAGCGCGGCACGAGCAGTACTTC. The encoded protein is CASSEARHEQYF.